Here is one T cell receptor (beta chain) with its context. This clonotype was recorded at least ten times. Its antigen specificity is not known. Qualities for individual bases were not recorded, and no much larger clone is one base off. Moderately to severely active disease, a Clinical Activity Score of at least 3, a NOSPECS grade of at least 4, and a duration under 3 months were present in ophthalmopathy patients. Patients with uncontrolled infections, other autoimmune diseases, pregnancy or lactation were excluded. Diagnoses were based on clinical symptoms, serum thyroxine and TRAb, thyroid ultrasound and orbital computed tomography. PBMCs were isolated from approximately 10 ml of fresh peripheral blood by Ficoll-Paque density gradient centrifugation. Total RNA was extracted using Trizol reagent, and RNA quality was assessed on an Agilent 2100 Bioanalyzer. Amplification of TCR beta CDR3 regions was carried out from RNA transcripts. The first round of RT-PCR for the TCR CDR3 was performed with the HTBI primer set and the Qiagen OneStep RT-PCR kit. The libraries were constructed in a second round of multiplex PCR and then size-selected and purified. Libraries were sequenced paired-end with 100 bp reads on an Illumina HiSeq2000. Concerning the study's data processing: SOAPnuke was used to process the raw data, removing reads that contained adapters or uncalled bases, had a mean Phred below 15, or lacked an exact match to the constant primer or identifier. COPE v1.2.5 was used to merge high-quality paired reads, and clonotypes were defined as unique nucleotide sequences. MiTCR v1.1 was used to align clonotypes to the IMGT TRBV, TRBD and TRBJ reference segments. The analysis included only V-J combinations with a frequency above 0.0001, which together covered 98% to 99.2% of the repertoires. The TCS score was defined as F50 (clonal expansion) divided by E x V (chaos), with BLOSUM62-based TCRdist calculated between CDR3 peptides within each V-J. Welch's t-statistics and random forest reduced fewer than 600 V-J features to fewer than 15, which were used in a naive Bayes classifier (R e1071). In TCRdb, the public reads were trimmed at Q25 with fastp and aligned with MiXCR, with productive beta chains retained. CDR3 protein sequences are deduplicated, and each keeps its most common genes and DNA. The V and J calls reflect TCRdb's pipeline rather than the authors' work. The table for this sample lists about half a million distinct CDR3 sequences; 20% to 25% of them were counted only once. 49% of the sample is in the top ten clones.

This entry is derived from a study of T cells in Graves' hyperthyroidism and ophthalmopathy (dated by TCRdb to the late 2010s). Regarding the complete study: Peripheral blood was collected at initial diagnosis, before any treatment. According to the paper, TCR Vbeta CDR3 sequencing was carried out on 135 peripheral blood samples, which came from fewer than 50 ophthalmopathy, roughly 75 hyperthyroidism and some 17 progressor patients. After sampling, hyperthyroidism patients received methimazole starting at 30 mg daily, and ophthalmopathy patients received high-dose intravenous methylprednisolone. Whether ophthalmopathy could be predicted prospectively was tested in an independent validation cohort made up of about 18 hyperthyroidism patients plus 17 patients who later progressed to ophthalmopathy. To identify TCR V-J signatures that set the groups apart, the researchers used a discovery cohort of 100 patients, made up of fewer than 50 with Graves' ophthalmopathy and 55 to 65 with stable Graves' hyperthyroidism. In addition, the study compared T-cell repertoires in thyroid tissue and in blood from roughly 6 Graves' hyperthyroidism patients. The approximately 98 discovery patients were randomly divided into training and test sets at a 7:3 ratio. The study at large found these results: Most expanded thyroid clonotypes (frequency above 0.001) were also detected in blood, a finding suggesting that blood repertoires may reflect thyroid immune responses. No statistical method was used to fix the sample size in advance, and group allocation was not hidden from the investigators. In validation, the model predicted progression to ophthalmopathy a median of approximately 6.6 months before onset, with around 70% sensitivity and just under 75% specificity. A 13 V-J signature model separated ophthalmopathy from stable hyperthyroidism, with around 91% sensitivity and 81% to 82% specificity in cross-validation and 80%/75% in testing.

The receptor was isolated from a woman in her 70s with Graves' ophthalmopathy. The sequenced material came from blood.

DNA sequence: TGTGCCAGCAGACCCGGGACCAAAGGGGCCACTGAAGCTTTCTTT. Translated, it reads CASRPGTKGATEAFF. Recombination linked TRBV6-2 or TRBV6-3 to TRBJ1-1; a weak D assignment points to TRBD1 (5 bases agree). From the cysteine through the phenylalanine, the CDR3 covers 15 amino acids. The kept DNA is CDR3 alone, 45 bases in frame from the first base. V sheds 6 bases and J sheds 4 bases, leaving 18 bases between their ends. CDR1 MNHEY and CDR2 SVGEGT were looked up in the germline V gene.